This TCR beta chain is from a study of B cell selection in AIRE deficiency. V shed 4 bases and J 11 bases; nucleotides not matched to a gene: 6. CDR1 SGHTA and CDR2 FQGTGA come from the germline V gene. CDR3 length equals 12 residues. In regard to this clone: The antigen is undetermined.

Study-level findings and limits: Around 30% of healthy-shared Treg sequences were found among patient Tconv cells.

The sorted conventional CD4 T cells were gated as CD4+CD127+. Clones were read by immunoSEQ multiplex PCR, and TCRdb kept only the in-frame ones, dropping some. The sample has 20,000 to 25,000 clones; roughly 97% are singletons. Source material: conventional CD4+ T cells sorted from PBMCs. The rearrangement links TRBV7-3 to TRBJ2-3; 7 bases map to TRBD2. This TCR was sampled from a human donor with AIRE deficiency. CDR3 loop: CASSSREGRQYF. The CDR3 region has the DNA TGTGCCAGCAGCTCTAGGGAGGGCAGGCAGTATTTT.